These T cell receptor beta chains were read from a single sample in a study of cytomegalovirus exposure and HLA in healthy donors. Some clones are missing from TCRdb's copy, which holds only in-frame ones; the method was immunoSEQ multiplex PCR. Of about 160,000 clones listed, about 72% are singletons. Sequenced: PBMCs. The receptor set was obtained from a man aged 55-75 years in good health and CMV-seronegative. The CDR3 runs from the conserved cysteine through the conserved F or W. Fields, in order: V gene, J gene, CDR3 protein.

>TRBV9|TRBJ2-5
CASSVGIQRDQLETQYF
>TRBV7-2|TRBJ2-2
CASSPGTGNTGELFF
>TRBV20-1|TRBJ1-4
CSATLREKLFF
>TRBV11-2|TRBJ2-1
CASRPVRESNEQFF
>TRBV5-4|TRBJ1-5
CASSRGGGNQPQHF
>TRBV29-1|TRBJ1-5
CSVQVGQGGPNQPQHF
>TRBV6-1|TRBJ2-3
CASNPTSAVDTQYF
>TRBV29-1|TRBJ2-1
CSVPGGGNEQFF
>TRBV19|TRBJ2-3
CASSIMTSGGTDTQYF
>TRBV5-1|.
CASSGTSGEHEQYF
>TRBV21-1|TRBJ1-5
CASSKVQAGGQPQHF
>TRBV5-8|TRBJ2-2
CASRPTRVGELFF
>TRBV15|TRBJ1-5
CATSRDAGGASNQPQHF
>TRBV27|TRBJ2-3
CASTRTRGSDTQYF
>TRBV11-2|TRBJ2-5
CASSFSARETQYF
>TRBV7-8|TRBJ2-1
CASSLGSGPYNEQFF
>TRBV6-5|TRBJ2-7
CASSYSGTGGSYEQYF
>TRBV19|TRBJ2-2
CASSTRGPGELFF
>TRBV29-1|TRBJ1-1
CSVGQGVAEAFF
>TRBV4-1|TRBJ1-1
CASSQDRNTEAFF
>TRBV7-2|TRBJ1-1
CASSPNQGGTEAFF
>TRBV19|TRBJ1-4
CASSIVRVMVATNEKLFF
>TRBV28|TRBJ2-7
CASSLPREGAYEQYF
>TRBV7-2|TRBJ1-2
CASSLTGKNYGYTF
>TRBV2|.
CASSPHPYEQYF
>TRBV5-3|TRBJ1-4
CARSSFGIGTGFEKLFF
>TRBV28|TRBJ1-5
CAAGRGNQPQHF
>TRBV18|TRBJ1-4
CASSRDRGTNEKLFF
>TRBV7-3|TRBJ2-1
CASSLQGNNEQFF
>TRBV5-1|TRBJ2-5
CASSLDRGGETQYF
>TRBV27|TRBJ2-1
CASSPRLAGGVRYLNEQFF
>TRBV29-1|TRBJ1-1
CSVEDPGHTEAFF
>TRBV19|TRBJ2-7
CASSRRETDDEQYF
>TRBV29-1|TRBJ2-7
CSVKRGTYEQYF
>TRBV7-6|TRBJ1-1
CASSLALYTEAFF
>TRBV27|TRBJ1-4
CASSSATGSGEKLFF
>TRBV28|TRBJ2-2
CASESTQGANTGELFF
>TRBV30|TRBJ1-3
CAWSLTGYRNTIYF
>TRBV28|TRBJ2-2
CASSSPGSPDTGELFF
>TRBV4-1|TRBJ1-2
CASSQESTGLGYGYTF
>TRBV19|TRBJ1-2
CASSGRVLDGYTF
>TRBV5-1|TRBJ2-7
CASSLGTLATPYEQYF
>TRBV30|TRBJ2-3
CAYRLAGRAQYF
>TRBV7-8|TRBJ2-6
CASSLSYAGANVLTF
>TRBV6-1|TRBJ2-3
CASSETRSGGATQYF
>TRBV30|.
CAWTWDSSLAEQYF
>TRBV7-2|TRBJ1-5
CASSGQRNQPQHF
>TRBV7-2|TRBJ1-2
CASSLGGRYGYTF
>TRBV6-1|TRBJ2-2
CASSEGLAGEPTGELFF
>TRBV28|TRBJ2-1
CASIRASGSNEQFF
>TRBV19|TRBJ2-1
CASRPRGSSYNEQFF
>TRBV27|TRBJ1-5
CASSEGHYSNQPQHF
>TRBV4-3|TRBJ2-3
CASSQDQGLIISDTQYF
>TRBV30|TRBJ2-1
CAWRQAGGRNEQFF
>TRBV28|TRBJ2-1
CASRNSVSVNEQFF
>TRBV19|TRBJ2-7
CASSKGQIPSEQYF
>TRBV30|TRBJ2-5
CAWGTGGGQETQYF
>TRBV6-5|TRBJ1-6
CASSYSNRGLSPLHF
>TRBV7-9|TRBJ2-2
CASSLGSPTNTGELFF